One sample yielded the 4 T cell receptor beta chains listed below, sequenced in a study of response to subunit inactivated influenza vaccine. TCRdb redid the calling of the RT-PCR reads with MiXCR, one entry per CDR3 protein. Of roughly 760,000 distinct CDR3 sequences in the sample, 21% were seen once. Here the sequenced sample was PBMCs from blood, taken more than 4 days after vaccination. These receptors were collected from a man aged 45-65 years who received an inactivated influenza vaccine.

Comment on this clonotype: The conserved closing phenylalanine or tryptophan is absent in this CDR3, likely reflecting a read error. The V call is TRBV29-1, the J call TRBJ2-7; TRBD2 aligns across 11 bases. Germline V lookup: CDR1 SQVTM, CDR2 ANQGSEA. The V segment lost 7 bases and the J segment 3 bases; nucleotides outside the gene matches: 2. There are 12 residues in the CDR3. CDR3 sequence (DNA): TGCAGCGCGGGGACTAGCGGCTACGAGCAGTACTCC. Translation gives CSAGTSGYEQYS.

The J gene is TRBJ2-3, the V gene TRBV20-1; D is possibly TRBD1 (6 bases). Germline CDR1 is DFQATT and CDR2 is SNEGSKA (reference sequence). The V and J ends lost 0 bases and 1 base respectively, with 11 bases between them. The length of the CDR3 is 15 residues. Here the CDR3 DNA reads TGCAGTGCTAGAGATGGGGGACATCGCACAGATACGCAGTATTTT. Amino acid sequence: CSARDGGHRTDTQYF.

The chain is built from TRBV3-1 and TRBJ2-1, with D perhaps assigned TRBD1 or TRBD2 (5 bases each). The CDR3 spans 16 residues. Trimming took 0 bases from V and 8 from J, leaving 17 bases between them. The germline V gene has CDR1 LGHDT and CDR2 YNNKEL (reference sequence). Here the CDR3 reads CASSQDLGHRGHEQFF. The CDR3 bases are TGTGCCAGCAGCCAAGATCTTGGCCATCGGGGCCATGAGCAGTTCTTC.

The chain links TRBV7-9 to TRBJ2-3; D remains unclear. Trimming removed 5 bases from V and 8 bases from J, with 11 bases in between. CDR3 length: 12 residues. The V gene's germline CDR1 is SEHNR and CDR2 FQNEAQ (reference sequence). CDR3 DNA sequence: TGTGCCAGCAGCCCCGAGGTGGTTACGCAGTATTTT. Translating gives CASSPEVVTQYF.